This T cell receptor beta chain was found in a study of T cells expressing NK-cell markers. Study results and caveats: Expanded NKG2C+ T cell clones had unclear HCMV specificity. The study found dominant NKG2C+ clonotypes at roughly 1.0-7.5% of CD8+ T cells in 5 or 6 donors.

This CDR3 spans 14 amino acids. With respect to this clonotype: Its antigen is currently unknown.

TCRdb re-analyzed the 5' RACE reads; it lists each CDR3 protein once, without DNA. This table holds roughly 390,000 distinct CDR3 sequences. The TCR comes from a woman between 45 and 65 years old in good health. The rearrangement joins TRBV12-3 or TRBV12-4 to TRBJ1-2; TCRdb's D call of TRBD1 is untestable without DNA. Sequenced sample: blood T cells: a sorted CD56 or NKG2C T cell subset, CD4+ or CD8+ T cells, or bulk PBMC T cells (not recorded which). CDR3 amino acids: CASSLTGTYYGYTF.